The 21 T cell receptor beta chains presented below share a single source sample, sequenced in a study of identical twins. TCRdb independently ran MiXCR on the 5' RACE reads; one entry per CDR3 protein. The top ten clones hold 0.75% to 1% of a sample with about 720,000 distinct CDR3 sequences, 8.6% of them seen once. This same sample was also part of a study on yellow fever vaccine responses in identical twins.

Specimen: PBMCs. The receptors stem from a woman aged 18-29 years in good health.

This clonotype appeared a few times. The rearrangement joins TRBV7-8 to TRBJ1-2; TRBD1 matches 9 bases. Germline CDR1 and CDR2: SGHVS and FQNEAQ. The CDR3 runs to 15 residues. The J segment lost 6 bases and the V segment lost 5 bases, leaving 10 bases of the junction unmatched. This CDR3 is CASSLLETGGHGYTF. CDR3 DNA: TGTGCCAGCAGCCTTTTGGAGACAGGGGGTCATGGCTACACCTTC.

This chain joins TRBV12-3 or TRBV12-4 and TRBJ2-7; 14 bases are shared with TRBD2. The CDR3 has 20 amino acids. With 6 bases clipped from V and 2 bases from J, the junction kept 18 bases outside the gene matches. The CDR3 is CASRPNPRLAGGPRTYEQYF. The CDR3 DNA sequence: TGTGCCAGCAGACCCAACCCTAGACTAGCGGGAGGGCCTCGGACCTACGAGCAGTACTTC.

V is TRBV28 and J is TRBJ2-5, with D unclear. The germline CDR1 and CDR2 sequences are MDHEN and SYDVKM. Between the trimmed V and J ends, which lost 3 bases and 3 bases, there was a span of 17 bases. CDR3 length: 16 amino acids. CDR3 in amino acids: CASSFRSEYLKETQYF. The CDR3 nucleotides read TGTGCCAGCAGTTTCAGGTCGGAGTACCTCAAAGAGACCCAGTACTTC.

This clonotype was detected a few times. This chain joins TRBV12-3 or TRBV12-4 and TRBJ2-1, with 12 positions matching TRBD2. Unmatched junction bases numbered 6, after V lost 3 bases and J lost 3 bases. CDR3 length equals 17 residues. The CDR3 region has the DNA TGTGCCAGCAGTTTTAGACTAGCGGGAGTGGGCTACAATGAGCAGTTCTTC. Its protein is CASSFRLAGVGYNEQFF.

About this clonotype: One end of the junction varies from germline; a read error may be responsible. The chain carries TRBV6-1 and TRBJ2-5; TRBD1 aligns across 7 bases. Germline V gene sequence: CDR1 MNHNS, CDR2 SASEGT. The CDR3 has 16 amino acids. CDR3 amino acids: CASSKIRDSLQKTQYF. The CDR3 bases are TGTGCCAGCAGTAAGATCCGGGACAGTCTCCAAAAGACCCAGTACTTC.

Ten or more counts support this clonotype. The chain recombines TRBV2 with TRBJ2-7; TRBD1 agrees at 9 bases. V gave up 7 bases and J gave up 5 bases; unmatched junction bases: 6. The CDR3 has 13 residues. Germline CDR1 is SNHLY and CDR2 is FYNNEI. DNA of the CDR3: TGTGCCAGCACGGACAGGGGAGTGAACGAGCAGTACTTC. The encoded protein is CASTDRGVNEQYF.

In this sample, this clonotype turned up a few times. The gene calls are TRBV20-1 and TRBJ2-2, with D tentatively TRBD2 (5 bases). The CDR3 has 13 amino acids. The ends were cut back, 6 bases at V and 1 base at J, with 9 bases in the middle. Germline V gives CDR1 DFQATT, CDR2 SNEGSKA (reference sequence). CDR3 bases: TGCAGTGCCCTAGAGGGGAACACCGGGGAGCTGTTTTTT. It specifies CSALEGNTGELFF.

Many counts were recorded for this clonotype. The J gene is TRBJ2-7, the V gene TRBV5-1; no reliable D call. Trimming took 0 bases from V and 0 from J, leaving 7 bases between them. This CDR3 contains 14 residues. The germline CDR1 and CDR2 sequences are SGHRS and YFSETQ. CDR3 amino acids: CASSLVGISYEQYF. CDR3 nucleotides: TGCGCCAGCAGCTTGGTTGGCATCTCCTACGAGCAGTACTTC.

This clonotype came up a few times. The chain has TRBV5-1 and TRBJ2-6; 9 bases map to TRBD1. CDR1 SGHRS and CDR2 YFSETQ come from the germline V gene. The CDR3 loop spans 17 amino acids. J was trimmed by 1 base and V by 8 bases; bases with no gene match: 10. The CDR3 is CASNRDRVGSGANVLTF. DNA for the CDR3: TGCGCCAGTAACCGGGACAGGGTTGGGTCTGGGGCCAACGTCCTGACTTTC.

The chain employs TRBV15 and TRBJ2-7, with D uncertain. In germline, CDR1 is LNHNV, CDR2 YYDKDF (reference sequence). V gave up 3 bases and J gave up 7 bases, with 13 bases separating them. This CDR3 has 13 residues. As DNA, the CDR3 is TGTGCCACCAGCAGGACGCGACGAGAGGAGCAGTACTTC. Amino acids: CATSRTRREEQYF.

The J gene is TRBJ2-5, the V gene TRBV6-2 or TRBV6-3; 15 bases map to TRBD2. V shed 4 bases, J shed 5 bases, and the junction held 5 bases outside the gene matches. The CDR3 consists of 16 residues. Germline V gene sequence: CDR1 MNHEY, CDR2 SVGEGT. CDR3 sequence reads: CASSWTSGRAGETQYF. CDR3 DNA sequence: TGTGCCAGCAGTTGGACTAGCGGGAGGGCCGGGGAGACCCAGTACTTC.

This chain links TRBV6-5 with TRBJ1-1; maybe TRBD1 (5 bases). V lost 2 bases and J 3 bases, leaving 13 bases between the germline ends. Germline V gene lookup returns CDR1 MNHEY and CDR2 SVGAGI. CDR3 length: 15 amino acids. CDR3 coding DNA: TGTGCCAGCAGTTACGGGGCCCGGGGGGACACTGAAGCTTTCTTT. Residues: CASSYGARGDTEAFF.

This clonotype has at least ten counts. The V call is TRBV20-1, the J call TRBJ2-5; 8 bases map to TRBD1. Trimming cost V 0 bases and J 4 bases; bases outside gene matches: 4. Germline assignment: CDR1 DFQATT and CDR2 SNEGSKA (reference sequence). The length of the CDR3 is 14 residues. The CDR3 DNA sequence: TGCAGTGCTAGAGACAGGGGGCTAGGAGAGACCCAGTACTTC. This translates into CSARDRGLGETQYF.

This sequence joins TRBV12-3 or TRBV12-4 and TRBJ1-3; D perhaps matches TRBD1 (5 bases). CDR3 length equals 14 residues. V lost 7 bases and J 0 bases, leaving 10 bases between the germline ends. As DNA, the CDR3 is TGTGCCAGCAACAAACAGGACTCTGGAAACACCATATATTTT. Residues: CASNKQDSGNTIYF.

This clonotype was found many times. DNA of the CDR3: TGTGCCAGGCAACGGGGACAGGGGTATGGCTACACCTTC. Protein: CARQRGQGYGYTF. The V gene is TRBV2, the J gene TRBJ1-2; the match to TRBD1 covers 10 bases. With 9 bases clipped from V and 5 bases from J, the junction kept 6 bases outside the gene matches. Germline CDR1 and CDR2: SNHLY and FYNNEI. This CDR3 is 13 amino acids long. Supplemented by reference TRBV2 and TRBJ1-2, the full variable domain reads EPEVTQTPSHQVTQMGQEVILRCVPISNHLYFYWYRQILGQKVEFLVSFYNNEISEKSEIFDDQFSVERPDGSNFTLKIRSTKLEDSAMYFCARQRGQGYGYTFGSGTRLTVV.

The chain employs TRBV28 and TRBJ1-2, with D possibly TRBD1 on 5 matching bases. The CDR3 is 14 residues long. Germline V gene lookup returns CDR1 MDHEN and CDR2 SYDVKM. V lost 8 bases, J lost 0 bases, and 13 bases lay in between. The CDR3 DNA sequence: TGTGCCAGCTCGGTGGGGGGTTCTAACTATGGCTACACCTTC. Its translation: CASSVGGSNYGYTF.

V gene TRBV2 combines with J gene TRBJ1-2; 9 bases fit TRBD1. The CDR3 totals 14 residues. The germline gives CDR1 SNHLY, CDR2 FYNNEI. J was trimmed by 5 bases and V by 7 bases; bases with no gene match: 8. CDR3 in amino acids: CASTTDRGGYGYTF. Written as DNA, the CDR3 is TGTGCCAGCACCACGGACAGGGGAGGATATGGCTACACCTTC.

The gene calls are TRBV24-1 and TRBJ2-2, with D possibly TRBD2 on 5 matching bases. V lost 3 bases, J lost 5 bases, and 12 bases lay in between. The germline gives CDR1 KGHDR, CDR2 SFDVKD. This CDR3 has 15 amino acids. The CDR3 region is CATSDSGYRTGELFF. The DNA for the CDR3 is TGTGCCACCAGTGATAGCGGATATAGAACCGGGGAGCTGTTTTTT.

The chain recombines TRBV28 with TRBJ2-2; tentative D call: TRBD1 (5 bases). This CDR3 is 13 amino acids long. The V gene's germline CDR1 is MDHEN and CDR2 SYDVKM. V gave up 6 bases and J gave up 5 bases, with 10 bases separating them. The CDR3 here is CASRGPSTGELFF. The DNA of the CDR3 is TGTGCCAGCAGGGGGCCGAGTACCGGGGAGCTGTTTTTT.

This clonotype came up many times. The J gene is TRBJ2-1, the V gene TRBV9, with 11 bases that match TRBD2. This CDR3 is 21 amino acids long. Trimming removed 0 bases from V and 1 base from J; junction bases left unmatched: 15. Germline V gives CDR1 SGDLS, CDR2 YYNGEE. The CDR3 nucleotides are TGTGCCAGCAGCGTAGGTGATAGCGGGGGGGCATGGCGGAGGTCCTACAATGAGCAGTTCTTC. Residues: CASSVGDSGGAWRRSYNEQFF. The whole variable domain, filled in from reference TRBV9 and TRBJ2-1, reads DSGVTQTPKHLITATGQRVTLRCSPRSGDLSVYWYQQSLDQGLQFLIQYYNGEERAKGNILERFSAQQFPDLHSELNLSSLELGDSALYFCASSVGDSGGAWRRSYNEQFFGPGTRLTVL.

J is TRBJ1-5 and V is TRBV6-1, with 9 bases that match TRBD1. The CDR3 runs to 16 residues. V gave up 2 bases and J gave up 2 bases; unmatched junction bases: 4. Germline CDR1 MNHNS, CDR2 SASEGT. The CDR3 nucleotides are TGTGCCAGCAGTGAACAGACAGGGGGGCGCAATCAGCCCCAGCATTTT. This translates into CASSEQTGGRNQPQHF.